This record looks at one TCR beta chain sequence and its context. Antigen: not known. Unmatched junction bases numbered 12, after V lost 4 bases and J lost 6 bases. Germline V gene sequence: CDR1 MNHEY, CDR2 SVGAGI. This CDR3 is 16 amino acids long. The method was immunoSEQ multiplex PCR; TCRdb's version includes in-frame clones alone and lacks a portion of them. The table lists 300,000 to 450,000 clones, more than 80% of them singletons. The data derive from a study of cytomegalovirus exposure and HLA in healthy donors. The study, taken as a whole, reports: Listed as cytomegalovirus-associated were over 150 TCR beta chains. With high specificity and sensitivity, the classifier reportedly diagnosed cytomegalovirus status.

Sequencing was carried out using PBMCs. The TCR sequence derives from a young woman in good health and CMV-seronegative. The chain links TRBV6-5 to TRBJ1-5; TRBD1 matches at 7 bases. CDR3 sequence reads: CASSSQRQGGSQPQHF. Written as DNA, the CDR3 is TGTGCCAGCAGTTCGCAGCGACAGGGAGGAAGTCAGCCCCAGCATTTT.